Below are 20 T cell receptor beta chains sequenced from a single sample in a study of blood T cell repertoires in COVID-19. Data came from immunoSEQ multiplex PCR; TCRdb stores just in-frame clones and leaves some out. The sample holds roughly 310,000 clones, about 91% seen once. Sequences were obtained from PBMCs or T cells enriched from blood (not recorded which). The receptors derive from a woman aged 35 to 49 who had recovered from COVID-19.

V usage is TRBV4-3 and J usage is TRBJ1-2, with TRBD1 matching 10 bases. J gave up 8 bases and V 7 bases, and 10 bases lay outside the gene matches. Germline V gene sequence: CDR1 LGHNA, CDR2 YSLEER. CDR3 length: 14 residues. The CDR3 protein is CASNAGTGAGGYTF. The CDR3 DNA follows: TGCGCCAGCAATGCCGGGACAGGGGCTGGCGGCTACACCTTC.

The J gene is TRBJ1-6, the V gene TRBV5-1; TRBD1 agrees at 9 bases. This CDR3 is built from 17 residues. J lost 4 bases, V lost 1 base, and 6 bases had no gene match. Germline loops: CDR1 SGHRS, CDR2 YFSETQ. This CDR3 reads CASSLWGQGGYNSPLHF. As DNA, the CDR3 is TGCGCCAGCAGCTTGTGGGGACAGGGAGGGTATAATTCACCCCTCCACTTT.

This chain joins TRBV5-4 and TRBJ2-5, with 8 positions matching TRBD1. Germline V lookup: CDR1 SGHNT, CDR2 YYREEE (reference sequence). The CDR3 runs to 15 residues. V was pared by 0 bases and J by 5 bases, with 6 bases of the junction left unmatched. CDR3 sequence reads: CASSLGQGAWETQYF. The DNA of the CDR3 is TGTGCCAGCAGCTTGGGGCAGGGGGCCTGGGAGACCCAGTACTTC.

The chain carries TRBV28 and TRBJ2-7, with D unclear. Germline assignment: CDR1 MDHEN and CDR2 SYDVKM. The V end lost 4 bases, the J end lost 3 bases, and 10 bases lay between the germline ends. This CDR3 spans 13 amino acids. The DNA for the CDR3 is TGTGCCAGCAGTTACCTGGGCCGCTACGAGCAGTACTTC. Translating gives CASSYLGRYEQYF.

The chain carries TRBV9 and TRBJ2-5; 15 nucleotides align to TRBD2. Germline V gene sequence: CDR1 SGDLS, CDR2 YYNGEE. The V segment lost 2 bases and the J segment 5 bases; nucleotides outside the gene matches: 4. The CDR3 is 16 amino acids. The CDR3 reads CASSVGLAGGGETQYF. The CDR3 DNA is TGTGCCAGCAGCGTCGGACTAGCGGGAGGGGGGGAGACCCAGTACTTC.

The chain employs TRBV20-1 and TRBJ1-1; perhaps TRBD1 as D (6 bases). Germline loops: CDR1 DFQATT, CDR2 SNEGSKA (reference sequence). Trimming removed 6 bases from V and 7 bases from J, with 12 bases in between. The CDR3 covers 11 residues. The CDR3 DNA reads as TGCAGTGCCCCGAGACAGGTTGAAGCTTTCTTT. Translation gives CSAPRQVEAFF.

The chain links TRBV7-3 to TRBJ2-3; 11 bases map to TRBD2. The V and J ends lost 5 bases and 0 bases, in that order; junction bases with no gene match: 4. This CDR3 contains 16 residues. Germline V gene data show CDR1 as SGHTA and CDR2 as FQGTGA. The CDR3 loop reads CASSPRLAGSTDTQYF. The CDR3 bases are TGTGCCAGCAGCCCCAGACTAGCGGGGAGCACAGATACGCAGTATTTT.

The J gene is TRBJ1-5, the V gene TRBV28; 7 nucleotides agree with TRBD1. The CDR3 contains 15 residues. Trimming cost V 7 bases and J 7 bases; bases outside gene matches: 13. Germline CDR1 is MDHEN and CDR2 is SYDVKM. CDR3: CASTLGQLLEQPQHF. Here the CDR3 DNA reads TGTGCCAGCACCCTGGGACAGCTCCTCGAACAGCCCCAGCATTTT.

This clone was seen once. This rearrangement joins TRBV28 to TRBJ2-1, with TRBD2 identical over 11 bases. J was trimmed by 7 bases and V by 4 bases; bases with no gene match: 6. Germline V gene data show CDR1 as MDHEN and CDR2 as SYDVKM. The CDR3 has 15 residues. CDR3 region: CASSSLAGGSNEQFF. The CDR3 DNA is TGTGCCAGCAGTTCTCTAGCGGGGGGTAGTAATGAGCAGTTCTTC.

This rearrangement joins TRBV24-1 to TRBJ2-1, with D hard to call. The germline gives CDR1 KGHDR, CDR2 SFDVKD. The CDR3 consists of 16 residues. Trimming took off 3 bases at V and 0 bases at J, with 11 bases between the two ends. CDR3 residues: CATSDSIYTSYNEQFF. The CDR3 DNA follows: TGTGCCACCAGTGATAGCATTTATACCTCCTACAATGAGCAGTTCTTC.

The rearrangement joins TRBV28 to TRBJ1-1; D may be TRBD1 (5 bases). The CDR3 runs to 15 residues. Deletions cut 6 bases from V and 5 bases from J, with 19 bases between. Germline loops: CDR1 MDHEN, CDR2 SYDVKM. The CDR3 loop reads CASSPTQGYGTEAFF. The CDR3 bases are TGTGCCAGCAGCCCCACGCAGGGCTATGGAACTGAAGCTTTCTTT. Drawing the rest from reference TRBV28 and TRBJ1-1, the complete variable domain is DVKVTQSSRYLVKRTGEKVFLECVQDMDHENMFWYRQDPGLGLRLIYFSYDVKMKEKGDIPEGYSVSREKKERFSLILESASTNQTSMYLCASSPTQGYGTEAFFGQGTRLTVV.

CDR3 nucleotides: TGTGCCAGCAGCTTAGATAGCCAGAACCAAGAGACCCAGTACTTC. This encodes CASSLDSQNQETQYF. V is TRBV7-6 and J is TRBJ2-5; the D is unclear. This CDR3 comprises 15 residues. The germline gives CDR1 SGHVS, CDR2 FNYEAQ. V lost 1 base, J lost 0 bases, and 9 bases lay in between.

The chain is built from TRBV6-6 and TRBJ2-7; weak D call: TRBD1 (6 bases). Germline CDR1 and CDR2: MNHNY and SVGAGI (reference sequence). The V end was cut by 0 bases, the J end by 1 base, with 10 bases between. The CDR3 runs to 15 residues. CDR3 in DNA: TGTGCCAGCAGTTACTCTACAGGGTGGTCCTACGAGCAGTACTTC. Amino acid sequence: CASSYSTGWSYEQYF.

V and J are TRBV6-2 or TRBV6-3 and TRBJ2-3; 7 nucleotides line up with TRBD1. The J segment lost 2 bases and the V segment lost 6 bases, leaving 11 bases of the junction unmatched. CDR1 MNHEY and CDR2 SVGEGT come from the germline V gene. The CDR3 sequence is 16 residues long. The CDR3 nucleotides are TGTGCCAGCAGCAATGACAGGGCCCGCTACACAGATACGCAGTATTTT. Amino acid sequence: CASSNDRARYTDTQYF.

This clone was picked up one time. The V and J genes are TRBV18 and TRBJ2-2; D not resolved. The germline CDR1 and CDR2 sequences are KGHSH and LQKENI. The CDR3 is 15 amino acids. V was pared by 6 bases and J by 0 bases, with 11 bases between. In DNA, the CDR3 is TGTGCCAGCTCCTATTCCTCCGCGAACACCGGGGAGCTGTTTTTT. It specifies CASSYSSANTGELFF.

This chain joins TRBV27 and TRBJ2-5; TRBD2 agrees at 8 bases. The CDR3 has 21 residues. CDR1 and CDR2 (germline): MNHEY, SMNVEV (reference sequence). J was trimmed by 3 bases and V by 1 base; bases with no gene match: 22. The CDR3 is CASSLWGGGLAGATTKETQYF. In DNA, the CDR3 is TGTGCCAGCAGTTTATGGGGAGGGGGGCTAGCGGGTGCCACGACTAAAGAGACCCAGTACTTC.

This rearrangement joins TRBV19 to TRBJ2-7; TRBD2 matches 12 bases. Germline V lookup: CDR1 LNHDA, CDR2 SQIVND (reference sequence). This CDR3 is built from 15 residues. The J segment lost 4 bases and the V segment lost 3 bases, leaving 4 bases of the junction unmatched. CDR3: CASSIETSGRYEQYF. CDR3 nucleotide sequence: TGTGCCAGTAGTATTGAGACTAGCGGGAGATACGAGCAGTACTTC.

As concerns this clone: Other DNA sequences of this sample code for an identical CDR3. The chain recombines TRBV15 with TRBJ1-3, with a weak D call TRBD1 (5 bases). The V and J ends lost 0 bases and 4 bases respectively, with 10 bases between them. The CDR3 has 15 amino acids. CDR1 is LNHNV, CDR2 YYDKDF, per germline (reference sequence). The CDR3 nucleotides are TGTGCCACCAGCAGAGATAAAGGGGCCGGAAACACCATATATTTT. Its protein is CATSRDKGAGNTIYF.

The chain carries TRBV29-1 and TRBJ1-1, with TRBD1 as a possible D gene (6 bases). CDR1 and CDR2 from the germline V gene are SQVTM and ANQGSEA. V dropped 7 bases and J dropped 5 bases, with 14 bases sitting between them. This CDR3 comprises 12 residues. The CDR3 bases are TGCAGCGGAGGGGGAGGGCGGACTGAAGCTTTCTTT. This translates into CSGGGGRTEAFF.

DNA for the CDR3: TGTGCCAGCAGTTCGTTGTCGCGGGGTGGTGAGCAGTACTTC. Its protein is CASSSLSRGGEQYF. This sequence joins TRBV6-2 or TRBV6-3 and TRBJ2-7; a possible D gene is TRBD2 (6 bases). The V end was cut by 4 bases, the J end by 7 bases, with 17 bases between. The CDR3 totals 14 residues. CDR1 is MNHEY and CDR2 is SVGEGT in the germline V gene.